The TCR beta chain described here comes from a study of T-cell reconstitution after alpha-beta-depleted transplantation in children. Unique molecular identifiers were built into the TCRbeta library. TCRdb re-called the PCR reads with MiXCR, one entry per CDR3 protein. The sample lists about a million distinct CDR3 sequences; roughly 31% were seen once. General study results and limits: Diversity of TCRbeta at day 60 was high in some patients, arising from surviving recipient T cells and thymic progenitors. A year had passed since transplant, and T-cell counts and diversity by then came mostly from newly produced T cells. Several hundred graft clones that had expanded were reportedly the source of alpha-beta T cells about two months after transplant.

As concerns this clonotype: Its antigen is unidentified.

CDR1 and CDR2 from the germline V gene are SGHRS and YFSETQ. Trimming cost V 1 base and J 7 bases; bases outside gene matches: 3. The CDR3 is 15 residues long. This TCR was sampled from a boy under three years old who had a stem cell transplant for SCID, so the T cells may come from the graft donor. The chain carries TRBV5-1 and TRBJ1-4; 11 positions agree with TRBD1. Sample: PBMCs, mostly from graft donor cells, taken 360 days after TCRalphabeta/CD19-depleted stem cell transplant. CDR3 in DNA: TGCGCCAGCAGCTTGTTAGGGACAGGGGGTGAAAAACTGTTTTTT. Amino acid sequence: CASSLLGTGGEKLFF. Combining the CDR3 with reference TRBV5-1 and TRBJ1-4 gives the whole variable domain KAGVTQTPRYLIKTRGQQVTLSCSPISGHRSVSWYQQTPGQGLQFLFEYFSETQRNKGNFPGRFSGRQFSNSRSEMNVSTLELGDSALYLCASSLLGTGGEKLFFGSGTQLSVL.